The entry that follows covers one TCR beta chain sequence. The antigen is undetermined. Vbeta (60) and Jbeta (13) primers were used in the PCR. Original handling: Later reanalysis found around 80 million unique TCR beta chains, around 11 million of them shared. The protocol was immunoSEQ multiplex PCR, while the TCRdb copy is restricted to in-frame clones and leaves out a portion. That table gives V, J and clone size, and the DNA gave D and trimming. Among about 160,000 clones listed, roughly 85% were seen once. The data stem from a study of cytomegalovirus exposure and HLA in healthy donors. Overall study findings and caveats: Later genetic work tied a missense DCLRE1C variant to beta-chain V and J trimming.

Germline CDR1 and CDR2: GTSNPN and SVGIG (reference sequence). The J segment lost 0 bases and the V segment lost 4 bases, leaving 8 bases of the junction unmatched. The CDR3 extends over 16 amino acids. Sequencing was performed on PBMCs. The rearrangement joins TRBV30 to TRBJ1-4; TRBD1 aligns across 7 bases. The sequence came from a boy between 2 and 10 years old in good health and CMV-seronegative. The CDR3 is CAWNTGDQPTNEKLFF. The DNA for the CDR3 is TGTGCCTGGAATACAGGGGATCAACCAACTAATGAAAAACTGTTTTTT.